This TCR beta chain was retrieved from a study of control samples from healthy donors and cancer patients. By sample share, this clone is medium-sized. Libraries were prepared by immunoSEQ multiplex PCR; TCRdb keeps only in-frame clonotypes and omits some of them. In the table there are some 71,000 clones, about nine tenths of which are singletons. The CDR3 is 14 residues long. Germline V CDR1 and CDR2: WNHNN, SYGVQD (reference sequence). The trim removed 7 bases at V and 4 bases at J, leaving 7 bases unmatched. The clonotype comes from a man aged 55 to 70 with lung cancer. Sequencing used PBMCs. The chain uses TRBV10-1 and TRBJ1-1, with 9 positions matching TRBD1. This CDR3 reads CASTSGQGSTEAFF. The CDR3, as DNA: TGCGCCAGCACATCGGGACAGGGATCCACTGAAGCTTTCTTT.